The 18 T cell receptor beta chains below come from one sample, sequenced in a study of T cell responses to AZD1222 COVID-19 vaccine. The table came from immunoSEQ multiplex PCR; TCRdb's copy has only in-frame clones and leaves some out. The sample has fewer than 120,000 clones, 80% to 95% seen once; the top ten hold roughly 2.5%. This sample comprised peripheral blood, obtained 28 days after the second AZD1222 dose. The receptors were gathered from an adult who received the AZD1222 COVID-19 vaccine.

This rearrangement joins TRBV18 to TRBJ1-5; no definite D call. Trimming took off 2 bases at V and 7 bases at J, with 12 bases between the two ends. The CDR3 consists of 14 residues. Germline CDR1 is KGHSH and CDR2 is LQKENI. CDR3 in amino acids: CASSPLGKGQPQHF. Written as DNA, the CDR3 is TGTGCCAGCTCACCATTAGGGAAGGGACAGCCCCAGCATTTT.

This clone was seen only a few times. The V and J genes are TRBV5-5 and TRBJ2-7; TRBD1 might be the D (5 bases). Germline V CDR1 and CDR2: SGHKS, YYEKEE (reference sequence). CDR3 size: 13 residues. V was shortened by 5 bases and J by 5 bases, with 14 bases between the two germline ends. In DNA form, the CDR3 reads TGTGCCAGCAGAACAGGCACCCTTGACGAGCAGTACTTC. Translated, it gives CASRTGTLDEQYF.

V and J are TRBV28 and TRBJ2-5; TRBD1 matches 9 bases. The germline CDR1 and CDR2 sequences are MDHEN and SYDVKM. This CDR3 region has 12 residues. The trim removed 5 bases at V and 13 bases at J, leaving 8 bases unmatched. The CDR3 spells CASSPSGTGMYF. CDR3 DNA sequence: TGTGCCAGCAGTCCCTCCGGGACAGGGATGTACTTC. The full variable domain, rest sourced from reference TRBV28 and TRBJ2-5, is DVKVTQSSRYLVKRTGEKVFLECVQDMDHENMFWYRQDPGLGLRLIYFSYDVKMKEKGDIPEGYSVSREKKERFSLILESASTNQTSMYLCASSPSGTGMYFGPGTRLLVL.

V is TRBV19 and J is TRBJ1-2; TRBD1 matches 7 bases. V lost 6 bases and J lost 3; bases outside the gene matches: 7. Germline assignment: CDR1 LNHDA and CDR2 SQIVND (reference sequence). The CDR3 length is 14 residues. CDR3 sequence (DNA): TGTGCCAGTAGGAAAACAGGGGTTGACTATGGCTACACCTTC. Its protein is CASRKTGVDYGYTF.

This chain connects TRBV6-5 to TRBJ1-5, with 8 positions matching TRBD1. The J segment lost 5 bases and the V segment lost 6 bases, leaving 9 bases of the junction unmatched. The germline V gene encodes CDR1 MNHEY and CDR2 SVGAGI. The CDR3 extends over 15 amino acids. CDR3 region: CASSVPDRDHQPQHF. The CDR3 DNA is TGTGCCAGCAGCGTCCCGGACAGGGATCATCAGCCCCAGCATTTT.

The chain has TRBV29-1 and TRBJ1-4, with D tentatively TRBD1 (5 bases). Germline values: CDR1 SQVTM, CDR2 ANQGSEA. V was clipped by 3 bases and J by 5 bases, with 7 bases between them. CDR3 length equals 12 residues. CDR3 bases: TGCAGCGTTGATGGACAAAATGAAAAACTGTTTTTT. Its protein product is CSVDGQNEKLFF.

This clone was observed once. The chain uses TRBV6-5 and TRBJ1-3; D may be TRBD1 (5 bases). Looked up from germline, CDR1 is MNHEY and CDR2 is SVGAGI. This CDR3 is 15 amino acids long. The V end lost 0 bases, the J end lost 2 bases, and 8 bases lay between the germline ends. CDR3: CASSYSSGTGNTIYF. DNA of the CDR3: TGTGCCAGCAGTTACTCATCAGGGACTGGAAACACCATATATTTT.

The chain links TRBV7-2 to TRBJ1-2; 8 nucleotides line up with TRBD1. The length of the CDR3 is 16 residues. The germline CDR1 and CDR2 sequences are SGHTA and FQGNSA. J lost 4 bases, V lost 0 bases, and 7 bases had no gene match. CDR3 amino acids: CASSLAPPGTGYGYTF. The CDR3 nucleotides read TGTGCCAGCAGCTTAGCGCCACCAGGGACAGGCTATGGCTACACCTTC.

The gene calls are TRBV10-3 and TRBJ2-3; possible D gene TRBD1, 5 bases. The germline V gene encodes CDR1 ENHRY and CDR2 SYGVKD. Trimming removed 4 bases at V and 2 bases at J, with 10 bases between. CDR3 length: 14 residues. The CDR3 nucleotides are TGTGCCATCAGTGCAGGGCGCAACACAGATACGCAGTATTTT. This codes for CAISAGRNTDTQYF.

V gene TRBV27 combines with J gene TRBJ1-2; TRBD1 might be the D (6 bases). Germline-derived CDR1 and CDR2 are MNHEY and SMNVEV (reference sequence). Trimming stripped 5 bases from V and 0 bases from J, with 31 bases between. The CDR3 is 21 residues long. The CDR3 protein is CASSPRKIGQPIQGPNYGYTF. The DNA for the CDR3 is TGTGCCAGCAGTCCGAGAAAGATCGGACAGCCCATACAAGGTCCTAACTATGGCTACACCTTC.

V gene TRBV18 combines with J gene TRBJ1-6, with a tentative D call TRBD1 (5 bases). The CDR3 contains 15 residues. The V gene's germline CDR1 is KGHSH and CDR2 LQKENI. V lost 3 bases and J 8 bases, leaving 14 bases between the germline ends. CDR3 protein: CASSPLAGRDSPLHF. CDR3 in DNA: TGTGCCAGCTCACCCTTGGCAGGGAGGGATTCACCCCTCCACTTT.

The V call is TRBV12-5, the J call TRBJ1-6; TRBD1 is a possible D gene (5 bases). In germline, CDR1 is LGHNT, CDR2 FRNRAP. V was clipped by 5 bases and J by 5 bases, with 13 bases between them. CDR3 length: 15 residues. This CDR3 is CASGGTTSNNSPLHF. The CDR3 nucleotides are TGTGCTAGTGGTGGGACGACAAGTAATAATTCACCCCTCCACTTT.

The chain joins TRBV5-4 to TRBJ2-3; D possibly corresponds to TRBD2 (6 bases). Looked up from germline, CDR1 is SGHNT and CDR2 is YYREEE (reference sequence). Trimming removed 6 bases at V and 6 bases at J, with 17 bases between. The CDR3 totals 14 residues. The CDR3 loop is CASTGGVTSDTQYF. The DNA for the CDR3 is TGTGCCAGCACGGGCGGGGTGACATCGGATACGCAGTATTTT.

The chain carries TRBV13 and TRBJ1-3, with a possible D match to TRBD1 (6 bases). The length of the CDR3 is 14 residues. Germline values: CDR1 PRHDT, CDR2 FYEKMQ (reference sequence). V dropped 5 bases and J dropped 2 bases, with 10 bases sitting between them. The CDR3 loop reads CASSPHRAGNTIYF. DNA for the CDR3: TGTGCCAGCAGCCCGCACAGGGCTGGAAACACCATATATTTT.

The chain recombines TRBV11-2 with TRBJ2-3; D is uncertain. The CDR3 totals 14 residues. V lost 5 bases, J lost 3 bases, and 12 bases lay in between. Per the germline V gene, CDR1 is SGHAT and CDR2 is FQNNGV. CDR3 residues: CASSLGTATDTQYF. Here the CDR3 DNA reads TGTGCCAGCAGCCTCGGCACTGCGACAGATACGCAGTATTTT. Complete variable domain (other parts from reference TRBV11-2 and TRBJ2-3): EAGVAQSPRYKIIEKRQSVAFWCNPISGHATLYWYQQILGQGPKLLIQFQNNGVVDDSQLPKDRFSAERLKGVDSTLKIQPAKLEDSAVYLCASSLGTATDTQYFGPGTRLTVL.

V usage is TRBV5-1 and J usage is TRBJ1-1; 11 nucleotides line up with TRBD1. The CDR3 runs to 15 residues. V shed 4 bases, J shed 5 bases, and the junction held 7 bases outside the gene matches. The germline V gene has CDR1 SGHRS and CDR2 YFSETQ. The CDR3 sequence is CASSRGQGAYTEAFF. The DNA of the CDR3 is TGCGCCAGCAGCCGCGGACAGGGGGCGTATACTGAAGCTTTCTTT. The variable domain in full, completed from reference TRBV5-1 and TRBJ1-1, reads KAGVTQTPRYLIKTRGQQVTLSCSPISGHRSVSWYQQTPGQGLQFLFEYFSETQRNKGNFPGRFSGRQFSNSRSEMNVSTLELGDSALYLCASSRGQGAYTEAFFGQGTRLTVV.

This rearrangement joins TRBV7-2 to TRBJ2-7; D is undetermined. This CDR3 has 14 residues. Trimming removed 0 bases at V and 3 bases at J, with 9 bases between. The V gene's germline CDR1 is SGHTA and CDR2 FQGNSA. The CDR3 DNA follows: TGTGCCAGCAGCTTAGCTGGGATGGGCTACGAGCAGTACTTC. Its protein is CASSLAGMGYEQYF.

The chain links TRBV4-3 to TRBJ1-3, with TRBD1 as a possible D gene (5 bases). Germline lookup yields CDR1 LGHNA and CDR2 YSLEER. This CDR3 has 18 amino acids. V was cut by 3 bases and J by 0 bases, with 18 bases left in between. CDR3 sequence reads: CASSHNTGGRDSGNTIYF. DNA for the CDR3: TGCGCCAGCAGCCACAACACGGGAGGCAGGGACTCTGGAAACACCATATATTTT.